The T cell receptor beta chain under discussion was sequenced for a study of blood T cells in healthy people across ages. A second PCR, run for about 7 to 11 cycles, used a sample-barcoded 5' primer plus a J-beta primer mix. TCRdb recomputed calls from the 5' RACE reads with MiXCR, one row per CDR3 protein. The sample carries more than 450,000 distinct CDR3 sequences, around a quarter recorded once. Germline values: CDR1 MNHEY, CDR2 SMNVEV (reference sequence). This CDR3 is 15 amino acids long. These data were likewise used in another study, on T cells of mothers and their children.

Sequenced material: blood. V is TRBV27 and J is TRBJ2-5; TRBD2 matches 9 bases. TRBJ2-7 matches the DNA end more closely, so the J call is doubtful. The sequence came from a boy between 2 and 10 years old in good health. CDR3 residues: CASRRAGGTSYEQYF. In DNA, the CDR3 is TGTGCCAGCAGACGAGCGGGGGGTACCTCCTACGAGCAGTACTTC.